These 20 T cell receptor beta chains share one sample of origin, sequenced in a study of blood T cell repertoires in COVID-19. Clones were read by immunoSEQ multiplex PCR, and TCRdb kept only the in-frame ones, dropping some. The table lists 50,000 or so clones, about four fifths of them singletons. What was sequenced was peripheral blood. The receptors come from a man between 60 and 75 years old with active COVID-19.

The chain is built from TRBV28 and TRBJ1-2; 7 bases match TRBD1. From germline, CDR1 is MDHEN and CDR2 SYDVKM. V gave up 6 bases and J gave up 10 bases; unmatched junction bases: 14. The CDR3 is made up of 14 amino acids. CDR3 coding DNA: TGTGCCAGCAGGATACAGGGGTCCACCCATACCTACACCTTC. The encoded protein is CASRIQGSTHTYTF.

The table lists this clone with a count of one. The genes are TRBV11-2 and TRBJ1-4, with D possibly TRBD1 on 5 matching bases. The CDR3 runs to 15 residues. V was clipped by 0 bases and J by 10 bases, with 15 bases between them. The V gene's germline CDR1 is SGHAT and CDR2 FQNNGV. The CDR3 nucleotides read TGTGCCAGCAGCTTAGATCGCGCGGGCGGGGGAAAACTGTTTTTT. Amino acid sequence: CASSLDRAGGGKLFF.

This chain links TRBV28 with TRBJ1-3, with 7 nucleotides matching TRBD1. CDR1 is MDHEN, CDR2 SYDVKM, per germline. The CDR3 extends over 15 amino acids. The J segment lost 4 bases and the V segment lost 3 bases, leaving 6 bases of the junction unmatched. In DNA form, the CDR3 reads TGTGCCAGCAGTTTTAACCGACAGGGAGGAAACACCATATATTTT. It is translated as CASSFNRQGGNTIYF.

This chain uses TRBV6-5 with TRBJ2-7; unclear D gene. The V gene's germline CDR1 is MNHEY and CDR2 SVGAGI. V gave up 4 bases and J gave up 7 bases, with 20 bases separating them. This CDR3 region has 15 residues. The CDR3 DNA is TGTGCCAGCAGTTCCGCCGACACCCAGGTCCGTGAGCAGTACTTC. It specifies CASSSADTQVREQYF.

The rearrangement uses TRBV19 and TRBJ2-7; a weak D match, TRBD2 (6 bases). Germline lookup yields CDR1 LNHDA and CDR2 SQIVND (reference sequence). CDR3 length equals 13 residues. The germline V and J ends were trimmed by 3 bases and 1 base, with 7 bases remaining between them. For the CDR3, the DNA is TGTGCCAGTAGTATCGGGACTTCCTACGAGCAGTACTTC. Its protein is CASSIGTSYEQYF.

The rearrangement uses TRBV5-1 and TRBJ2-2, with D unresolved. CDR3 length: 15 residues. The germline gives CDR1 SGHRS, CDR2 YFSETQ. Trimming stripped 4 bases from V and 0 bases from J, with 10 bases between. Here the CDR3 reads CASSPLAANTGELFF. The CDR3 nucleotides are TGCGCCAGCAGCCCATTAGCCGCGAACACCGGGGAGCTGTTTTTT.

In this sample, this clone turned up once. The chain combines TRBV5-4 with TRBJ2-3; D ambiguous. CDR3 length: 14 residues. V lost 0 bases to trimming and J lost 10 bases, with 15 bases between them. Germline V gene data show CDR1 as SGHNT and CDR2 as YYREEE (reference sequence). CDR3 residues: CASSLGGLVSSQYF. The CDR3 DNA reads TGTGCCAGCAGCTTGGGAGGCTTAGTCTCGTCGCAGTATTTT.

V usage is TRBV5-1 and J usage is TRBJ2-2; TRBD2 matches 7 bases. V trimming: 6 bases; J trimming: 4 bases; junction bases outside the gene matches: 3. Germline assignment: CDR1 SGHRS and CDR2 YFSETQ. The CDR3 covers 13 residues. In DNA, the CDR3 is TGCGCCAGCACCAGGGAGGGCACCGGGGAGCTGTTTTTT. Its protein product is CASTREGTGELFF.

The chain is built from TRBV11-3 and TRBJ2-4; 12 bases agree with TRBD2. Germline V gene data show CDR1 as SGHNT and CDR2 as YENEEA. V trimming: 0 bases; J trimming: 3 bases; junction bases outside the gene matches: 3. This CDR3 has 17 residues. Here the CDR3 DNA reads TGTGCCAGCAGCTTAGACCAACTAGCGGGGGGCAAAAACATTCAGTACTTC. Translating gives CASSLDQLAGGKNIQYF.

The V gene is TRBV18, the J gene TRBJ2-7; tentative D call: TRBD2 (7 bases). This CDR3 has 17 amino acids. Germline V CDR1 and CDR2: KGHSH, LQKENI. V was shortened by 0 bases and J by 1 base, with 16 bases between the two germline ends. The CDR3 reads CASSPPGGRAGSYEQYF. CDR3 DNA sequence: TGTGCCAGCTCACCACCGGGGGGCCGAGCGGGGTCCTACGAGCAGTACTTC.

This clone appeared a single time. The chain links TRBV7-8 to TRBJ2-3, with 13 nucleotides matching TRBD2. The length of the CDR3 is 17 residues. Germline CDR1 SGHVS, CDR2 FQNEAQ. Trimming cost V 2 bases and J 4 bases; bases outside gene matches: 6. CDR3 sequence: CASSLRTSGSVPDTQYF. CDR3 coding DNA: TGTGCCAGCAGCTTACGGACTAGCGGGAGCGTCCCAGATACGCAGTATTTT.

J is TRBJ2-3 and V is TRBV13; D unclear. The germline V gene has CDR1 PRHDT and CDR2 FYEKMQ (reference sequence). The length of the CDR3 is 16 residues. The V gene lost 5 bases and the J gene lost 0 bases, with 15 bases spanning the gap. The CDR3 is CASSPRPARSTDTQYF. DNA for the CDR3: TGTGCCAGCAGCCCCCGTCCCGCCAGGAGCACAGATACGCAGTATTTT.

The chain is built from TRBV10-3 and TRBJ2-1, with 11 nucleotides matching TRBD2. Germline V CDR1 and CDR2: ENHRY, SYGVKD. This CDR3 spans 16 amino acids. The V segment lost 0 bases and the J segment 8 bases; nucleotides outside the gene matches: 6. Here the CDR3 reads CAISESQLAGVHEQFF. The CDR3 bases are TGTGCCATCAGTGAGTCTCAACTAGCGGGAGTTCATGAGCAGTTCTTC.

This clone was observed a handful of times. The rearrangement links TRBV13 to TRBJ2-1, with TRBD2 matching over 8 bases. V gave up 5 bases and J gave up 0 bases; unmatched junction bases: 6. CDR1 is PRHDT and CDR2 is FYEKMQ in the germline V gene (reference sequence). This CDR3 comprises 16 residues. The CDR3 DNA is TGTGCCAGCAGCCCAGGACTAGCTTCCTCCTACAATGAGCAGTTCTTC. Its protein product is CASSPGLASSYNEQFF.

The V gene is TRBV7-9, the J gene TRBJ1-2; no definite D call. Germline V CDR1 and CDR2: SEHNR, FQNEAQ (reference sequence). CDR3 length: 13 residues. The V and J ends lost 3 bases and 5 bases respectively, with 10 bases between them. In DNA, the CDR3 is TGTGCCAGCAGCTTGGCAGGCCAATATGGCTACACCTTC. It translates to CASSLAGQYGYTF.

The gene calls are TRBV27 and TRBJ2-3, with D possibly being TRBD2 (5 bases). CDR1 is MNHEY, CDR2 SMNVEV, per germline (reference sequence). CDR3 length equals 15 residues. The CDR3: CADNSRAEGTDTQYF. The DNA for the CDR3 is TGTGCTGACAACTCACGGGCCGAGGGTACAGATACGCAGTATTTT.

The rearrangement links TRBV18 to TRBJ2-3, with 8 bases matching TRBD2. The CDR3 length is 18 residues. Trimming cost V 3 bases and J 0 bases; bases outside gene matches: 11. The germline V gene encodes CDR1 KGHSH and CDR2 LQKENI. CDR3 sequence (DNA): TGTGCCAGCTCACCCCAGGCGGGGGGTCCCTCTAGCACAGATACGCAGTATTTT. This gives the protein CASSPQAGGPSSTDTQYF.

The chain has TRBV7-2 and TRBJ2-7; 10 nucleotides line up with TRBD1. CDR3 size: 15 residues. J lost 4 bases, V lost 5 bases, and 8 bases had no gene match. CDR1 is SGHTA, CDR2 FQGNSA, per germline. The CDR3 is CASSPKTGGRYEQYF. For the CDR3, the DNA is TGTGCCAGCAGCCCCAAGACAGGGGGCCGGTACGAGCAGTACTTC.

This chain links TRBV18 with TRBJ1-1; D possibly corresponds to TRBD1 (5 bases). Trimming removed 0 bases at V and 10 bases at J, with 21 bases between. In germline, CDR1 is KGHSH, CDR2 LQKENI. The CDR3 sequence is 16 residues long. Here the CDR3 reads CASSPPGGTRSGGAFF. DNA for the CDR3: TGTGCCAGCTCACCACCGGGGGGAACGCGATCTGGGGGAGCTTTCTTT.

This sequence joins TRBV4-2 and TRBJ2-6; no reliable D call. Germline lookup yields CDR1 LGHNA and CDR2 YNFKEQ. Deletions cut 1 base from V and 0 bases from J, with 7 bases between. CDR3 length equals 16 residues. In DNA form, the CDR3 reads TGTGCCAGCAGCCAAGCCCAGTTCTCTGGGGCCAACGTCCTGACTTTC. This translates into CASSQAQFSGANVLTF.